This note documents a single T cell receptor beta chain sequence. This sample stems from a study of blood T cell repertoires in COVID-19. At the level of the study: Samples representing acute and convalescent COVID-19 were sourced from the United States, Italy and Spain. Sources were T cells, B-cell-depleted T cells, or PBMCs; the material itself was cDNA or gDNA.

Original methodology: Amplification with reference gene primers provided the estimates of nucleated cell counts. Clones were sequenced by immunoSEQ multiplex PCR, and TCRdb holds only the in-frame ones, with some missing. That table supplies the V and J calls and clone size; D and trimming were determined from the DNA. The data contain about 54,000 clones, less than 95% of them seen just once; the ten biggest clones take up approximately 8%. The sample was peripheral blood. This receptor was obtained from a woman between 40 and 50 years old with active COVID-19.

CDR3 in DNA: TGTGCCAGCTCACCCTCCTGGGACAGCTACGAGCAGTACTTC. Residues: CASSPSWDSYEQYF. V is TRBV18 and J is TRBJ2-7; TRBD1 matches at 7 bases. The CDR3 is made up of 14 amino acids. CDR1 KGHSH and CDR2 LQKENI come from the germline V gene. V trimming: 3 bases; J trimming: 3 bases; junction bases outside the gene matches: 5.